This passage covers 32 T cell receptor beta chains from one sample sequenced in a study of beta chain features in type 1 diabetes. Regarding the study as a whole: All four CD4+ subsets of Type 1 diabetes patients contained TCRB CDR3s that were moderately but significantly shorter.

No cognate antigen is known for these TCRs. Expressed TCRB transcripts were sequenced after all isolated RNA was converted to cDNA. TCRdb's copy holds only in-frame clones and misses some; the assay was immunoSEQ multiplex PCR. In the table there are around 180,000 clones, around 8% of which are singletons. Source material: central memory CD4+ T cells from blood. These receptors were collected from a woman aged 40 to 55 with type 1 diabetes.

This clone came up a few times. The chain carries TRBV11-3 and TRBJ2-1; a weak D match, TRBD2 (6 bases). The CDR3 has 12 amino acids. CDR1 SGHNT and CDR2 YENEEA come from the germline V gene. V was pared by 1 base and J by 15 bases, with 13 bases between. CDR3 nucleotides: TGTGCCAGCAGCTTAGCGGGGCGGGAACCGTTCTTC. Its protein product is CASSLAGREPFF.

This chain links TRBV28 with TRBJ2-5, with TRBD1 matching over 7 bases. CDR3 size: 14 residues. CDR1 is MDHEN, CDR2 SYDVKM, per germline. V was clipped by 2 bases and J by 6 bases; unmatched bases: 6. DNA of the CDR3: TGTGCCAGCAGTTTAACGACAGGGCGGCAGACCCAGTACTTC. Amino acid sequence: CASSLTTGRQTQYF.

The chain uses TRBV5-4 and TRBJ2-7, with 12 positions matching TRBD2. This CDR3 comprises 17 residues. Germline CDR1 reads SGHNT; CDR2 reads YYREEE (reference sequence). V shed 4 bases, J shed 0 bases, and the junction held 8 bases outside the gene matches. The DNA of the CDR3 is TGTGCCAGCAGCCCCCGACTAGCGGGAGACCTCTCCTACGAGCAGTACTTC. Translated, it gives CASSPRLAGDLSYEQYF.

The V gene is TRBV28, the J gene TRBJ1-3; maybe TRBD1 (5 bases). The CDR3 loop spans 15 amino acids. Germline CDR1 is MDHEN and CDR2 is SYDVKM. The V end was cut by 10 bases, the J end by 1 base, with 17 bases between. In nucleotides, the CDR3 is TGTGCCACCACGGCTCAGGGAGGGTCTGGAAACACCATATATTTT. This translates into CATTAQGGSGNTIYF. Based on the CDR3 plus reference TRBV28 and TRBJ1-3, the full variable domain is DVKVTQSSRYLVKRTGEKVFLECVQDMDHENMFWYRQDPGLGLRLIYFSYDVKMKEKGDIPEGYSVSREKKERFSLILESASTNQTSMYLCATTAQGGSGNTIYFGEGSWLTVV.

The sample holds a few counts of this clone. The rearrangement joins TRBV7-2 to TRBJ2-1; weak D call: TRBD2 (7 bases). The length of the CDR3 is 15 residues. Germline lookup yields CDR1 SGHTA and CDR2 FQGNSA. Trimming took off 5 bases at V and 4 bases at J, with 15 bases between the two ends. The CDR3: CASSPRGGFYNEQFF. The CDR3 bases are TGTGCCAGCAGCCCGAGGGGGGGATTTTACAATGAGCAGTTCTTC.

This clone was found a few times. The chain carries TRBV9 and TRBJ2-1; D uncertain. In germline, CDR1 is SGDLS, CDR2 YYNGEE. The germline V and J ends were trimmed by 0 bases and 0 bases, with 7 bases remaining between them. This CDR3 spans 15 amino acids. CDR3 sequence (DNA): TGTGCCAGCAGCGTAGAGGCGGACTCCTACAATGAGCAGTTCTTC. It codes for CASSVEADSYNEQFF.

This clone was counted only a few times. This chain uses TRBV4-3 with TRBJ1-3; D call uncertain. This CDR3 spans 13 amino acids. Trimming took off 0 bases at V and 9 bases at J, with 9 bases between the two ends. Germline assignment: CDR1 LGHNA and CDR2 YSLEER. The CDR3: CASSQDEVGTIYF. The CDR3 nucleotides read TGCGCCAGCAGCCAAGATGAGGTCGGCACCATATATTTT.

The chain is built from TRBV27 and TRBJ2-1; 10 bases map to TRBD2. The CDR3 is made up of 15 amino acids. V gave up 8 bases and J gave up 9 bases; unmatched junction bases: 13. Germline V lookup: CDR1 MNHEY, CDR2 SMNVEV (reference sequence). The CDR3, as DNA: TGTGCCAGCGCCCTTCCTAGCGGGAGATCGCGTGAGCAGTTCTTC. This codes for CASALPSGRSREQFF.

This rearrangement joins TRBV5-1 to TRBJ1-2; D ambiguous. Germline V gives CDR1 SGHRS, CDR2 YFSETQ. Trimming left V 1 base short and J 2 bases short, with 9 bases between. This CDR3 comprises 14 residues. The CDR3 bases are TGCGCCAGCAGCTTGAGACGAGGAAACTATGGCTACACCTTC. Translated: CASSLRRGNYGYTF. The whole variable domain, remainder taken from reference TRBV5-1 and TRBJ1-2, is KAGVTQTPRYLIKTRGQQVTLSCSPISGHRSVSWYQQTPGQGLQFLFEYFSETQRNKGNFPGRFSGRQFSNSRSEMNVSTLELGDSALYLCASSLRRGNYGYTFGSGTRLTVV.

This clone was observed a handful of times. The CDR3 here is CASSPRQGASGANVLTF. The CDR3 DNA sequence: TGTGCCAGCAGTCCACGACAGGGGGCGTCTGGGGCCAACGTCCTGACTTTC. The V and J genes are TRBV27 and TRBJ2-6; 10 bases are a match to TRBD1. The CDR3 contains 17 residues. J gave up 1 base and V 5 bases, and 5 bases lay outside the gene matches. The germline V gene has CDR1 MNHEY and CDR2 SMNVEV (reference sequence).

The chain uses TRBV6-5 and TRBJ2-2; no definite D call. Trimming took 5 bases from V and 6 from J, leaving 7 bases between them. Germline loops: CDR1 MNHEY, CDR2 SVGAGI. The CDR3 runs 12 residues. In DNA, the CDR3 is TGTGCCAGCAGTCCTGGGCCCGGGGAGCTGTTTTTT. Translating it yields CASSPGPGELFF.

The chain carries TRBV7-9 and TRBJ2-7; the match to TRBD1 covers 8 bases. CDR1 SEHNR and CDR2 FQNEAQ come from the germline V gene (reference sequence). Germline trimming cut 3 bases from V and 1 base from J; bases unmatched to any gene: 8. CDR3 size: 16 residues. DNA for the CDR3: TGTGCCAGCAGCTTCTTTAGTGGGACAGGATCCTACGAGCAGTACTTC. It codes for CASSFFSGTGSYEQYF.

This clone was detected only a few times. The chain carries TRBV2 and TRBJ2-1; D is unclear. CDR3 length: 16 residues. Germline V gene data show CDR1 as SNHLY and CDR2 as FYNNEI. Trimming shortened V by 3 bases and J by 5 bases, and 17 bases separated the two germline ends. The CDR3 sequence: CASSEVLSRNNNEQFF. In DNA form, the CDR3 reads TGTGCCAGCAGTGAGGTCCTCTCGCGGAACAACAATGAGCAGTTCTTC.

This clone has just a few counts. The V gene is TRBV5-1, the J gene TRBJ2-7, with D maybe TRBD1 (6 bases). The CDR3 is 13 amino acids. Germline-derived CDR1 and CDR2 are SGHRS and YFSETQ. The V end was cut by 3 bases, the J end by 0 bases, with 7 bases between. CDR3 in DNA: TGCGCCAGCAGCTGGGACACCTCCTACGAGCAGTACTTC. It translates to CASSWDTSYEQYF.

V gene TRBV5-4 combines with J gene TRBJ2-5, with TRBD2 matching over 10 bases. Germline V CDR1 and CDR2: SGHNT, YYREEE (reference sequence). With 1 base clipped from V and 1 base from J, the junction kept 1 base outside the gene matches. The CDR3 has 15 residues. CDR3 sequence: CASSLSSGGQETQYF. CDR3 bases: TGTGCCAGCAGCTTGTCTAGCGGGGGCCAAGAGACCCAGTACTTC.

This clone was recorded a few times. The V and J genes are TRBV5-4 and TRBJ2-3; TRBD1 matches at 10 bases. Trimming took 4 bases from V and 3 from J; bases not matched to a gene: 2. Germline V gene data show CDR1 as SGHNT and CDR2 as YYREEE (reference sequence). This CDR3 spans 14 amino acids. The CDR3 protein is CASSGGQGTDTQYF. For the CDR3, the DNA is TGTGCCAGCAGCGGGGGACAGGGGACAGATACGCAGTATTTT.

Only a few counts were recorded for this clone. The rearrangement joins TRBV23-1 to TRBJ2-7; D ambiguous. TRBV23-1 qualifies as an ORF whose function is uncertain. V was trimmed by 3 bases and J by 0 bases, leaving 6 bases between them. The CDR3 has 13 residues. CDR3 amino acids: CASSQYSSYEQYF. For the CDR3, the DNA is TGCGCCAGCAGTCAGTACAGCTCCTACGAGCAGTACTTC.

As for this clone: The same CDR3 can be traced to other DNA sequences in this sample. The chain uses TRBV19 and TRBJ2-7; D is uncertain. Trimming shortened V by 3 bases and J by 6 bases, and 12 bases separated the two germline ends. Germline values: CDR1 LNHDA, CDR2 SQIVND (reference sequence). The CDR3 runs to 13 residues. The CDR3 loop is CASSIRPGGEQYF. The CDR3 region has the DNA TGTGCCAGTAGTATTCGCCCGGGTGGCGAGCAGTACTTC.

This clone came up a few times. The chain combines TRBV7-2 with TRBJ2-5; 7 bases are shared with TRBD2. Germline CDR1 and CDR2: SGHTA and FQGNSA. Trimming cost V 5 bases and J 5 bases; bases outside gene matches: 11. The CDR3 extends over 15 amino acids. The CDR3 nucleotides read TGTGCCAGCAGCCTCTTCTTCGGCGGGAGCGAGACCCAGTACTTC. The encoded protein is CASSLFFGGSETQYF.

The V gene is TRBV6-5, the J gene TRBJ1-5; D is unresolved. Trimming cost V 6 bases and J 7 bases, with 19 bases left between them. The CDR3 runs 15 residues. Germline values: CDR1 MNHEY, CDR2 SVGAGI. CDR3: CASSRGFGDGQPQHF. The CDR3 DNA follows: TGTGCCAGCAGCCGGGGTTTCGGAGACGGGCAGCCCCAGCATTTT.

In its sample, this clone was seen many times. The V and J genes are TRBV4-1 and TRBJ1-6, with D possibly TRBD1 on 6 matching bases. This CDR3 region has 14 residues. V gave up 8 bases and J gave up 7 bases, with 15 bases separating them. Germline V gene sequence: CDR1 MGHRA, CDR2 YSYEKL. The CDR3 protein is CASSDRGKNSPLHF. The CDR3 coding sequence is TGCGCCAGCTCAGATAGGGGGAAGAATTCACCCCTCCACTTT.

This clone was detected a few times. The chain joins TRBV6-6 to TRBJ1-1, with a possible D match to TRBD1 (5 bases). The CDR3 consists of 13 residues. The V end was cut by 10 bases, the J end by 1 base, with 13 bases between. Looked up from germline, CDR1 is MNHNY and CDR2 is SVGAGI (reference sequence). CDR3 amino acids: CAIKRQTNTEAFF. For the CDR3, the DNA is TGTGCCATCAAGAGACAGACGAACACTGAAGCTTTCTTT.

This clone has a handful of counts. This chain uses TRBV9 with TRBJ2-7; 9 positions agree with TRBD1. J lost 6 bases, V lost 4 bases, and 11 bases had no gene match. This CDR3 contains 15 residues. Germline loops: CDR1 SGDLS, CDR2 YYNGEE. The CDR3 DNA is TGTGCCAGCAGCCCAACGGGGACAGGGTTTTCCGAGCAGTACTTC. Amino acid sequence: CASSPTGTGFSEQYF. Complete variable domain (other parts from reference TRBV9 and TRBJ2-7): DSGVTQTPKHLITATGQRVTLRCSPRSGDLSVYWYQQSLDQGLQFLIQYYNGEERAKGNILERFSAQQFPDLHSELNLSSLELGDSALYFCASSPTGTGFSEQYFGPGTRLTVT.

This clone was counted only a few times. The rearrangement joins TRBV7-3 to TRBJ2-7; tentative D call: TRBD1 (6 bases). The CDR3 totals 14 residues. Between the trimmed V and J ends, which lost 5 bases and 2 bases, there was a span of 13 bases. Germline-derived CDR1 and CDR2 are SGHTA and FQGTGA. CDR3 sequence: CASSPGRDTYEQYF. The CDR3, as DNA: TGTGCCAGCAGCCCCGGCCGGGACACCTACGAGCAGTACTTC.

This clone was detected a few times. The chain links TRBV21-1 to TRBJ2-2; TRBD1 reflects the table's D call only, with no check against the DNA. TRBV21-1 is a listed pseudogene. The CDR3 is 15 amino acids. This chain's CDR3 is CASSSDLQGTRELFF. Written as DNA, the CDR3 is TGTGCCAGCAGCAGCGATCTGCAGGGGACAAGGGAGCTGTTTTTT.

In its sample, this clone was seen a few times. The chain joins TRBV5-8 to TRBJ1-1; D gene uncertain. Germline V gene sequence: CDR1 SGHTS, CDR2 YDEGEE. Trimming pared 4 bases from V and 6 bases from J, leaving 10 bases between. This CDR3 region has 12 residues. The CDR3 DNA is TGTGCCAGCAGCCATGGAGGTGCTGAAGCTTTCTTT. Amino acid sequence: CASSHGGAEAFF. Variable domain in full (rest from reference TRBV5-8 and TRBJ1-1): EAGVTQSPTHLIKTRGQQATLRCSPISGHTSVYWYQQALGLGLQFLLWYDEGEERNRGNFPPRFSGRQFPNYSSELNVNALELEDSALYLCASSHGGAEAFFGQGTRLTVV.

CDR3 bases: TGTGCCAGCCGTGGAGGGGGCTACACCTTC. It yields the protein CASRGGGYTF. The V call is TRBV2, the J call TRBJ1-2, with unresolved D. Trimming cost V 8 bases and J 8 bases, with 9 bases left between them. The CDR3 contains 10 residues. CDR1 and CDR2 from the germline V gene are SNHLY and FYNNEI.

The V call is TRBV9, the J call TRBJ1-2; no clear D gene. The CDR3 has 13 amino acids. Germline V gene data show CDR1 as SGDLS and CDR2 as YYNGEE. V was cut by 2 bases and J by 6 bases, with 11 bases left in between. The CDR3 protein is CASSVKEGHGYTF. The CDR3 region has the DNA TGTGCCAGCAGCGTTAAAGAGGGTCATGGCTACACCTTC.

The chain has TRBV5-1 and TRBJ1-6; the D is unclear. V lost 4 bases to trimming and J lost 7 bases, with 15 bases between them. The CDR3 length is 15 residues. Germline lookup yields CDR1 SGHRS and CDR2 YFSETQ. This chain's CDR3 is CASSRSAGLNSPLHF. For the CDR3, the DNA is TGCGCCAGCAGCCGGTCGGCAGGCCTAAATTCACCCCTCCACTTT.

The J gene is TRBJ1-1, the V gene TRBV6-6; unclear D gene. The V gene's germline CDR1 is MNHNY and CDR2 SVGAGI (reference sequence). The CDR3 runs 12 residues. Trimming pared 11 bases from V and 3 bases from J, leaving 13 bases between. The CDR3 sequence: CAAVLGDTEAFF. In DNA, the CDR3 is TGTGCCGCGGTCCTTGGAGACACTGAAGCTTTCTTT.

In this sample, this clone turned up a few times. This chain links TRBV6-5 with TRBJ1-2, with 7 bases fitting TRBD1. Germline-derived CDR1 and CDR2 are MNHEY and SVGAGI. CDR3 length: 12 residues. Trimming cost V 6 bases and J 8 bases; bases outside gene matches: 6. CDR3 loop: CASRRTGSGYTF. CDR3 sequence (DNA): TGTGCCAGCAGAAGGACAGGATCCGGCTACACCTTC.

This clone was recorded a few times. This chain joins TRBV10-3 and TRBJ2-7; weak D call: TRBD2 (6 bases). The length of the CDR3 is 14 residues. CDR1 is ENHRY and CDR2 is SYGVKD in the germline V gene. V lost 4 bases to trimming and J lost 2 bases, with 12 bases between them. CDR3 nucleotides: TGTGCCATCAGTGTCTTAGCGGACCCCTACGAGCAGTACTTC. The encoded protein is CAISVLADPYEQYF.